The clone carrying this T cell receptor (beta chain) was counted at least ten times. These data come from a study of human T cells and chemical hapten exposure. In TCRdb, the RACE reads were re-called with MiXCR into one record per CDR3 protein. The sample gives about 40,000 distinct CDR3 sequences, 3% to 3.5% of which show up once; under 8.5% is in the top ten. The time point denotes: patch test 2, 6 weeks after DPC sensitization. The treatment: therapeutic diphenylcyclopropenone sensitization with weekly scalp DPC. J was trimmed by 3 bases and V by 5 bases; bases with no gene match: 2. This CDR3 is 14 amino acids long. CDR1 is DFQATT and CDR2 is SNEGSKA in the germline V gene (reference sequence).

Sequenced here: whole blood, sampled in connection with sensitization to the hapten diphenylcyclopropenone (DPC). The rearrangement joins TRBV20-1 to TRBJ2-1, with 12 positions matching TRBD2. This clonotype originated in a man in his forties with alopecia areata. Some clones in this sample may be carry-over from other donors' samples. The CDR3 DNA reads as TGCAGTGCTGCACTAGCGGGAGGCTACAATGAGCAGTTCTTC. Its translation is CSAALAGGYNEQFF.